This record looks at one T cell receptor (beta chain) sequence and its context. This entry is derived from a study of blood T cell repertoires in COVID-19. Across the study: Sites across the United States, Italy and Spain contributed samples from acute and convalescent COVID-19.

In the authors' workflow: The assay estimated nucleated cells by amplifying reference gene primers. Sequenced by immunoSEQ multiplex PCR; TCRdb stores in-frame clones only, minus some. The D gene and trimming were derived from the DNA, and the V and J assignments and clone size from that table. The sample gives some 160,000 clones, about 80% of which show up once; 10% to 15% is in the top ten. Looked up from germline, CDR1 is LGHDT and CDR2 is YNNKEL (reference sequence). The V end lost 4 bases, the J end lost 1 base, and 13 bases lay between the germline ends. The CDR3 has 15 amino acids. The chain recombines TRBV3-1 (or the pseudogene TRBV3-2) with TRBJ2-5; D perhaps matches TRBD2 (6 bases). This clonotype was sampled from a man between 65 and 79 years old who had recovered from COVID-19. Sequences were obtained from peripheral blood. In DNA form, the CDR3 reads TGTGCCAGCAGCCGGGGGGACGCCGGCCAAGAGACCCAGTACTTC. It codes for CASSRGDAGQETQYF.